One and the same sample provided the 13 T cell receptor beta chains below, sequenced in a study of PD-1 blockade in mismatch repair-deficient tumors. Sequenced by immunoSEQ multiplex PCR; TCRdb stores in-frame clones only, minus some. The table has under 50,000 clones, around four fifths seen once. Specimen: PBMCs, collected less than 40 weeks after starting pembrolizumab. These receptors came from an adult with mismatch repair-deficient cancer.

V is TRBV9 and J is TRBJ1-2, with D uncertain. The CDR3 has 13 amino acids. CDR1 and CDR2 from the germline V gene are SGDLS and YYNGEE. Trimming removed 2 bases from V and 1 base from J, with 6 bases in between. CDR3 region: CASSVTDNYGYTF. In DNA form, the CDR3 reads TGTGCCAGCAGCGTCACAGATAACTATGGCTACACCTTC. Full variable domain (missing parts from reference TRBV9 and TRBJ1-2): DSGVTQTPKHLITATGQRVTLRCSPRSGDLSVYWYQQSLDQGLQFLIQYYNGEERAKGNILERFSAQQFPDLHSELNLSSLELGDSALYFCASSVTDNYGYTFGSGTRLTVV.

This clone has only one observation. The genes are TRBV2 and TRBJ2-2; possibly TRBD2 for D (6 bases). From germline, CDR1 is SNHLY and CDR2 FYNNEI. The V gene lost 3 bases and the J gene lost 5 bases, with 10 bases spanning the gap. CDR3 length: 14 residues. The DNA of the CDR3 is TGTGCCAGCAGTGACGGGAGTCGGACCGGGGAGCTGTTTTTT. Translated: CASSDGSRTGELFF.

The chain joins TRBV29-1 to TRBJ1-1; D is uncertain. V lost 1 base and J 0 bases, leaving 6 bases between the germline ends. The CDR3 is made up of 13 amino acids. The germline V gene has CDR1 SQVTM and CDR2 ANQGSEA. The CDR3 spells CSVEGRLNTEAFF. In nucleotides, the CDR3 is TGCAGCGTTGAAGGCAGATTGAACACTGAAGCTTTCTTT.

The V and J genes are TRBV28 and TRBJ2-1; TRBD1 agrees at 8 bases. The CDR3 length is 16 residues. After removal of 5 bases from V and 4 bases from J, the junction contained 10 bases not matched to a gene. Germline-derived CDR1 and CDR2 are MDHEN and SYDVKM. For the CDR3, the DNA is TGTGCCAGCAGTACGTACCGGGACAGGTTTTACAATGAGCAGTTCTTC. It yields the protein CASSTYRDRFYNEQFF.

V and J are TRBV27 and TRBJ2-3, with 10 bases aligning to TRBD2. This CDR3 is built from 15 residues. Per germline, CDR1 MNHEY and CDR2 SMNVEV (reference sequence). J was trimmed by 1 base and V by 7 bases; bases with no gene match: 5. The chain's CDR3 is CASIIAGGRTDTQYF. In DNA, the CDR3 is TGTGCCAGCATTATAGCGGGAGGCCGCACAGATACGCAGTATTTT.

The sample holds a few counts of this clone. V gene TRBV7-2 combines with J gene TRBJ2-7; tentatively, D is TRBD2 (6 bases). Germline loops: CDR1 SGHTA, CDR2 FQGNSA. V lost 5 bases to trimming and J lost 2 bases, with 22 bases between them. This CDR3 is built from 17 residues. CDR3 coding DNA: TGTGCCAGCAGCCCGACTTCGCGGAGTGGAGGGGCCTACGAGCAGTACTTC. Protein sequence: CASSPTSRSGGAYEQYF.

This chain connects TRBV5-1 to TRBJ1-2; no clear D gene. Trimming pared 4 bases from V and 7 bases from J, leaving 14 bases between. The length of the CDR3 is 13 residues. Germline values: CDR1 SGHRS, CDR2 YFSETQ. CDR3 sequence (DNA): TGCGCCAGCAGCATCGGACTCCCGGCTGGCTACACCTTC. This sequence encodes CASSIGLPAGYTF.

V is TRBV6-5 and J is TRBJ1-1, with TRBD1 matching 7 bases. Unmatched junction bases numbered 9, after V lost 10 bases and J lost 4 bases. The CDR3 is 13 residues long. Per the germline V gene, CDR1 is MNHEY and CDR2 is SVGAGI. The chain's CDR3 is CATLDRWSTEAFF. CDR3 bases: TGTGCCACCCTGGACAGGTGGAGCACTGAAGCTTTCTTT.

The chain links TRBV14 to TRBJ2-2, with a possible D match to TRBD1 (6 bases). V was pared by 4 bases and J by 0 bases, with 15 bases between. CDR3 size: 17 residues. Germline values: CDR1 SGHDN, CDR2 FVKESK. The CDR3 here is CASSPQRQAANTGELFF. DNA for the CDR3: TGTGCCAGCAGCCCTCAAAGACAGGCAGCGAACACCGGGGAGCTGTTTTTT. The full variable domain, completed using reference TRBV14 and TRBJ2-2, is EAGVTQFPSHSVIEKGQTVTLRCDPISGHDNLYWYRRVMGKEIKFLLHFVKESKQDESGMPNNRFLAERTGGTYSTLKVQPAELEDSGVYFCASSPQRQAANTGELFFGEGSRLTVL.

CDR3 region: CASSLSRPNYGYTF. The CDR3 DNA sequence: TGCGCCAGCAGCTTGAGCAGGCCCAACTATGGCTACACCTTC. The V call is TRBV5-1, the J call TRBJ1-2; D is undetermined. The V gene's germline CDR1 is SGHRS and CDR2 YFSETQ. V dropped 1 base and J dropped 2 bases, with 9 bases sitting between them. The CDR3 totals 14 residues.

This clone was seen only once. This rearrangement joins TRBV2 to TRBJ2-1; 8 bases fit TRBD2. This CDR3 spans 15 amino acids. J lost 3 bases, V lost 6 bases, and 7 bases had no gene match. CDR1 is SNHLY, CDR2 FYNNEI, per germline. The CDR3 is CASRVLAGSYNEQFF. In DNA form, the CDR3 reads TGTGCCAGCAGGGTGCTAGCGGGTAGCTACAATGAGCAGTTCTTC.

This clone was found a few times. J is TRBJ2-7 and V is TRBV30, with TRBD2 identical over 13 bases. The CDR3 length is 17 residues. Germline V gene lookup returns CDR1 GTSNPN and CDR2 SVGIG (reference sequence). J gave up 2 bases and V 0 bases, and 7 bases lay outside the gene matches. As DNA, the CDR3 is TGTGCCTGGAGTGTACTAGCGGGAGGGCCGAGGGCCTACGAGCAGTACTTC. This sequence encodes CAWSVLAGGPRAYEQYF.

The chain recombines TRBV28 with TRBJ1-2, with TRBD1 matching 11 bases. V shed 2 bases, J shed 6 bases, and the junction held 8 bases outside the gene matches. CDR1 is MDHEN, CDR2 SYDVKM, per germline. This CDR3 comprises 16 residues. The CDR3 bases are TGTGCCAGCAGTTTAACAAGGGACAGGGGGATCCATGGCTACACCTTC. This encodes CASSLTRDRGIHGYTF.